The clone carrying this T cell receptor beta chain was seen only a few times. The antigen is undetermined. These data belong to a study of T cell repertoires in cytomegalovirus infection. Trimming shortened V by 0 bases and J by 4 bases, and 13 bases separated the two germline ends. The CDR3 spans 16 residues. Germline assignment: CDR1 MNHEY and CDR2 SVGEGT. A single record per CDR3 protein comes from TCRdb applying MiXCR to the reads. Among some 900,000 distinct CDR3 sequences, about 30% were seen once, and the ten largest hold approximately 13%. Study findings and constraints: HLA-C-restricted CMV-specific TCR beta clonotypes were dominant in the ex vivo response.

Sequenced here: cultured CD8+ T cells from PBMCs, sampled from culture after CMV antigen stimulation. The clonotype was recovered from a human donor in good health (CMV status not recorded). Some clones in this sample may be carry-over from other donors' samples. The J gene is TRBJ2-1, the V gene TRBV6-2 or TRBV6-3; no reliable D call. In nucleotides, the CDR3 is TGTGCCAGCAGTTACTCGAACAGTTTGGGATACAATGAGCAGTTCTTC. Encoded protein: CASSYSNSLGYNEQFF.